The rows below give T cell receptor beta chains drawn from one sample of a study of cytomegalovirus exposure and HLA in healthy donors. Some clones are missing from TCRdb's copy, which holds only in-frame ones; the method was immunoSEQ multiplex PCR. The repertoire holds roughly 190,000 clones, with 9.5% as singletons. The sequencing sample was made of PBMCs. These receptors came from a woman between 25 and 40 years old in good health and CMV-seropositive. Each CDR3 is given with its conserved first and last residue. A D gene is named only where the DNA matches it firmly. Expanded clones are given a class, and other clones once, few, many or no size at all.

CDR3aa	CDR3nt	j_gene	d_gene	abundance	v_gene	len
CASTSPGTEAFF	TGTGCCAGCACCTCCCCGGGGACTGAAGCTTTCTTT	TRBJ1-1	.	few	TRBV2	12
CATSRDMGAAPSGNTIYF	TGTGCCACCAGCAGAGATATGGGGGCTGCTCCCTCTGGAAACACCATATATTTT	TRBJ1-3	.	.	TRBV15	18
CASSERGIRTEAFF	TGTGCCAGCAGTGAAAGGGGGATAAGGACTGAAGCTTTCTTT	TRBJ1-1	.	few	TRBV6-1	14
CASNGQMNTEAFF	TGTGCCAGTAACGGACAAATGAACACTGAAGCTTTCTTT	TRBJ1-1	.	few	TRBV19	13
CASSSGYTGGTDTQYF	TGTGCCAGCAGCTCAGGCTACACAGGGGGCACAGATACGCAGTATTTT	TRBJ2-3	TRBD1	few	TRBV7-3	16
CASSLTGATNEKLFF	TGCGCCAGCAGCTTGACAGGAGCAACTAATGAAAAACTGTTTTTT	TRBJ1-4	.	.	TRBV5-1	15
CSVSDRDSVKGANVLTF	TGCAGCGTTTCGGACCGGGACAGTGTAAAGGGGGCCAACGTCCTGACTTTC	TRBJ2-6	TRBD1	.	TRBV29-1	17
CSVEGQNQETQYF	TGCAGCGTTGAAGGGCAGAACCAAGAGACCCAGTACTTC	TRBJ2-5	.	.	TRBV29-1	13
CASSPRRGIGSYNEQFF	TGTGCCAGCTCACCACGGAGGGGAATTGGATCCTACAATGAGCAGTTCTTC	TRBJ2-1	.	.	TRBV18	17
CASSLGPPGDTQYF	TGTGCCAGCAGCTTAGGCCCCCCGGGGGATACGCAGTATTTT	TRBJ2-3	.	few	TRBV5-6	14
CATSPPTWAISSTDTQYF	TGTGCCACCAGCCCCCCCACTTGGGCTATCTCTAGCACAGATACGCAGTATTTT	TRBJ2-3	.	.	TRBV15	18
CASSSSFYEQYF	TGCGCCAGCAGTTCCTCTTTCTACGAGCAGTACTTC	TRBJ2-7	.	few	TRBV5-1	12
CASSSRSGRAKNIQYF	TGTGCCAGCAGCTCCCGTAGCGGGCGGGCCAAAAACATTCAGTACTTC	TRBJ2-4	TRBD2	.	TRBV11-2	16
CATSRDLRQLTGELFF	TGTGCCACCAGCAGAGATTTAAGACAACTCACCGGGGAGCTGTTTTTT	TRBJ2-2	.	few	TRBV15	16
CAISDPPGVAGGPSRKTQYF	TGTGCCATCAGTGATCCCCCCGGAGTAGCGGGAGGGCCCTCAAGGAAGACCCAGTACTTC	TRBJ2-5	TRBD2	.	TRBV10-3	20
CASISGRGQGFSGANVLTF	TGTGCCAGTATCAGTGGACGGGGACAGGGTTTCTCTGGGGCCAACGTCCTGACTTTC	TRBJ2-6	TRBD1	few	TRBV19	19
CASRTGGDGYTF	TGTGCCAGTAGGACAGGGGGCGATGGCTACACCTTC	TRBJ1-2	TRBD1	few	TRBV19	12
CASSLATSLSEAFF	TGCGCCAGCAGTCTGGCAACCAGTTTATCTGAAGCTTTCTTT	TRBJ1-1	.	few	TRBV5-1	14
CASSTGLLYEQYF	TGTGCCAGCAGCACCGGACTCCTCTACGAGCAGTACTTC	TRBJ2-7	.	.	TRBV7-9	13
CASTGGGRAFF	TGTGCCTCCACCGGGGGGGGGAGAGCTTTCTTT	TRBJ1-1	.	.	TRBV30	11
CASSLAASGYNEQFF	TGCGCCAGCAGCTTGGCCGCTAGCGGGTACAATGAGCAGTTCTTC	TRBJ2-1	TRBD2	few	TRBV5-1	15
CAWRQGYHGYTF	TGTGCCTGGAGGCAGGGGTATCATGGCTACACCTTC	TRBJ1-2	.	.	TRBV30	12
CASGGLSGRDNEQFF	TGTGCCAGCGGGGGATTAAGCGGGAGGGACAATGAGCAGTTCTTC	TRBJ2-1	TRBD2	few	TRBV2	15